This passage covers 21 T cell receptor beta chains from one sample sequenced in a study of glioma-infiltrating T cells. Amplification of TCR alpha and beta CDR3 regions from RNA used iRepertoire nested multiplex PCR. TCRdb reprocessed the multiplex PCR reads with MiXCR, giving one entry per CDR3 protein. The table lists around 390,000 distinct CDR3 sequences, 41% of them singletons. Sequencing input: glioma tissue, nonneoplastic brain tissue, or PBMCs (not recorded which). The receptors were gathered from a human donor with low-grade glioma or glioblastoma, undergoing nonglioma brain surgery, or in good health (not recorded which).

The genes are TRBV4-1 and TRBJ2-7; 11 bases align to TRBD2. CDR1 and CDR2 from the germline V gene are MGHRA and YSYEKL. There are 17 residues in the CDR3. The V segment lost 0 bases and the J segment 4 bases; nucleotides outside the gene matches: 8. The CDR3: CASSQDPRTSGSYEQYF. CDR3 sequence (DNA): TGCGCCAGCAGCCAAGATCCAAGGACTAGCGGGTCTTACGAGCAGTACTTC.

The genes are TRBV2 and TRBJ1-1, with D hard to call. From germline, CDR1 is SNHLY and CDR2 FYNNEI. V lost 9 bases and J 11 bases, leaving 22 bases between the germline ends. The CDR3 is 13 amino acids. The CDR3, as DNA: TGTGCCAGTTGTTGGTTGGCACACAGTATGGCTTTCTTT. Translating gives CASCWLAHSMAFF.

This clonotype has more than one count but fewer than ten. The genes are TRBV15 and TRBJ2-5; possible D gene TRBD2, 6 bases. The V end was cut by 3 bases, the J end by 5 bases, with 19 bases between. This CDR3 contains 16 residues. Per the germline V gene, CDR1 is LNHNV and CDR2 is YYDKDF (reference sequence). The CDR3 coding sequence is TGTGCCACCAGCAGTCCCCCCAGGGAGGATCGGGAGACCCAGTACTTC. Translating it yields CATSSPPREDRETQYF.

The rearrangement links TRBV5-8 to TRBJ2-2, with D uncertain. V was pared by 3 bases and J by 4 bases, with 4 bases between. The CDR3 totals 12 residues. Germline V gene lookup returns CDR1 SGHTS and CDR2 YDEGEE. In DNA, the CDR3 is TGTGCCAGCAGCTGGAGCACCGGGGAGCTGTTTTTT. It codes for CASSWSTGELFF.

The rearrangement uses TRBV15 and TRBJ1-1, with D possibly being TRBD1 (6 bases). The V end was cut by 1 base, the J end by 8 bases, with 11 bases between. The germline CDR1 and CDR2 sequences are LNHNV and YYDKDF (reference sequence). The CDR3 runs 13 residues. The DNA of the CDR3 is TGTGCCACCAGCAGAGTCGGGCAGGGGGAAGCTTTCTTT. This translates into CATSRVGQGEAFF.

As concerns this clonotype: Given a much more abundant clone one base away, this may be a read error. This chain links TRBV25-1 with TRBJ1-2; D is uncertain. In germline, CDR1 is MGHDK, CDR2 SYGVNS. The CDR3 consists of 11 residues. The germline V and J ends were trimmed by 6 bases and 10 bases, with 12 bases remaining between them. CDR3 in DNA: TGTGCCAGCAGGGCGAGTTTCGACTACACCTTC. This codes for CASRASFDYTF.

The rearrangement uses TRBV20-1 and TRBJ1-5, with D maybe TRBD1 (5 bases). The CDR3 has 13 residues. Germline assignment: CDR1 DFQATT and CDR2 SNEGSKA (reference sequence). CDR3 region: CSATAFGNQPQHF. CDR3 DNA: TGCAGCGCGACAGCGTTTGGCAATCAGCCCCAGCATTTT.

Note on this clonotype: This could be a read error, since a much larger clone is one nucleotide away. The J gene is TRBJ1-3, the V gene TRBV4-2, with unresolved D. Germline V lookup: CDR1 LGHNA, CDR2 YNFKEQ. This CDR3 spans 17 amino acids. This CDR3 reads CASSREYSSNSGNTVYF. CDR3 DNA: TGTGCCAGCAGCCGAGAGTACAGCAGCAACTCTGGAAACACCGTATATTTT.

In this sample, this clonotype turned up a few times. V and J are TRBV20-1 and TRBJ1-1; D is undetermined. V was clipped by 3 bases and J by 2 bases, with 7 bases between them. The CDR3 contains 12 residues. Germline values: CDR1 DFQATT, CDR2 SNEGSKA (reference sequence). CDR3 nucleotides: TGCAGTGCTAGCAGGAGTAACACTGAAGCTTTCTTT. It specifies CSASRSNTEAFF.

This chain joins TRBV7-6 and TRBJ2-1; D not certain. This CDR3 contains 17 residues. Germline CDR1 is SGHVS and CDR2 is FNYEAQ. Trimming left V 4 bases short and J 0 bases short, with 16 bases between. CDR3 amino acids: CASSSSLALFSYNEQFF. The CDR3, as DNA: TGTGCCAGCAGCTCTTCCCTCGCGCTCTTCTCCTACAATGAGCAGTTCTTC.

The CDR3 DNA reads as TGTGCCAGCAGTTGGCCCAAGGGACTCTATACCTACAATGAGCAGTTCTTC. This gives the protein CASSWPKGLYTYNEQFF. The gene calls are TRBV28 and TRBJ2-1; the D gene is possibly TRBD2 (6 bases). The CDR3 contains 17 residues. The V gene's germline CDR1 is MDHEN and CDR2 SYDVKM. The V and J ends lost 4 bases and 2 bases respectively, with 18 bases between them.

This chain joins TRBV7-2 and TRBJ2-2, with D maybe TRBD1 (7 bases). V lost 7 bases to trimming and J lost 8 bases, with 17 bases between them. CDR1 is SGHTA and CDR2 is FQGNSA in the germline V gene. The CDR3 is made up of 14 amino acids. The chain's CDR3 is CASNSYRGGGELFF. The CDR3 bases are TGTGCCAGCAACTCATACAGGGGAGGAGGGGAGCTGTTTTTT.

The rearrangement joins TRBV7-9 to TRBJ2-7, with TRBD1 as a possible D gene (6 bases). The J call may not be correct, given that the DNA end is closer to TRBJ2-1. The CDR3 length is 17 residues. From germline, CDR1 is SEHNR and CDR2 FQNEAQ (reference sequence). This chain's CDR3 is CASSQVARGSPYNEQFF. The DNA for the CDR3 is TGTGCCAGCAGCCAGGTGGCAAGGGGGTCACCCTACAATGAGCAGTTCTTC.

This clonotype was seen a handful of times. The CDR3 sequence: CASSSEGLGGELFF. Written as DNA, the CDR3 is TGTGCCAGTAGTAGCGAGGGGTTGGGCGGGGAGCTGTTTTTT. The genes are TRBV19 and TRBJ2-2, with D perhaps TRBD1 or TRBD2 (5 bases each). CDR1 LNHDA and CDR2 SQIVND come from the germline V gene (reference sequence). V shed 4 bases and J shed 7 bases, with 13 bases lying between them. The CDR3 has 14 residues.

This clonotype occurred many times. This chain connects TRBV27 to TRBJ2-1, with 8 bases identical to TRBD2. Germline V gives CDR1 MNHEY, CDR2 SMNVEV (reference sequence). CDR3 length equals 15 residues. The junction had 2 bases not matched to a gene; V was cut back by 3 bases and J by 1 base. CDR3 loop: CASSFSGISYNEQFF. The CDR3 nucleotides are TGTGCCAGCAGTTTTAGCGGGATTTCCTACAATGAGCAGTTCTTC.

This clonotype was counted between two and nine times. V usage is TRBV28 and J usage is TRBJ2-1; TRBD2 aligns across 7 bases. The germline CDR1 and CDR2 sequences are MDHEN and SYDVKM. The V segment lost 5 bases and the J segment 8 bases; nucleotides outside the gene matches: 15. This CDR3 has 16 residues. The chain's CDR3 is CASSPFWTRAEHEQFF. DNA for the CDR3: TGTGCCAGCAGTCCGTTTTGGACTAGGGCTGAGCATGAGCAGTTCTTC.

This sequence joins TRBV4-1 and TRBJ2-1, with TRBD2 matching over 9 bases. V lost 2 bases to trimming and J lost 0 bases; unmatched junction nucleotides: 2. The V gene's germline CDR1 is MGHRA and CDR2 YSYEKL. CDR3 length equals 16 residues. The CDR3 sequence: CASSQPGLASYNEQFF. The CDR3 nucleotides are TGCGCCAGCAGCCAACCGGGACTAGCCTCCTACAATGAGCAGTTCTTC.

This sequence joins TRBV2 and TRBJ2-2, with D possibly being TRBD2 (6 bases). The germline CDR1 and CDR2 sequences are SNHLY and FYNNEI. The length of the CDR3 is 13 residues. The germline V and J ends were trimmed by 8 bases and 4 bases, with 11 bases remaining between them. The CDR3 sequence is CASCREFTGELFF. DNA for the CDR3: TGTGCCAGCTGCCGGGAGTTCACCGGGGAGCTGTTTTTT.

This clonotype was counted between two and nine times. The chain joins TRBV20-1 to TRBJ1-6; 8 nucleotides agree with TRBD1. Germline V gene sequence: CDR1 DFQATT, CDR2 SNEGSKA (reference sequence). V trimming: 2 bases; J trimming: 7 bases; junction bases outside the gene matches: 10. The CDR3 length is 16 residues. This chain's CDR3 is CSARWAGGVENSPLHF. The CDR3 nucleotides read TGCAGTGCTAGATGGGCAGGGGGCGTTGAGAATTCACCCCTCCACTTT.

This clonotype was counted once. V usage is TRBV18 and J usage is TRBJ2-7; TRBD1 matches 7 bases. The CDR3 covers 14 residues. Germline CDR1 reads KGHSH; CDR2 reads LQKENI. Trimming removed 1 base from V and 5 bases from J; junction bases left unmatched: 5. CDR3 nucleotides: TGTGCCAGCTCACCACGACAGGGCCCACACGAGCAGTACTTC. Protein product: CASSPRQGPHEQYF.

Comment on this clonotype: A much more abundant neighbour one base away suggests this may be a read error. This sequence joins TRBV28 and TRBJ2-1, with 12 nucleotides matching TRBD2. V shed 5 bases and J 9 bases; nucleotides not matched to a gene: 8. Per germline, CDR1 MDHEN and CDR2 SYDVKM. The CDR3 runs 15 residues. CDR3: CASSRLAGGGSEQFF. CDR3 DNA: TGTGCCAGCAGTCGCCTAGCGGGAGGGGGGAGTGAGCAGTTCTTC. Using reference TRBV28 and TRBJ2-1 for the parts outside the CDR3, the full variable domain is DVKVTQSSRYLVKRTGEKVFLECVQDMDHENMFWYRQDPGLGLRLIYFSYDVKMKEKGDIPEGYSVSREKKERFSLILESASTNQTSMYLCASSRLAGGGSEQFFGPGTRLTVL.